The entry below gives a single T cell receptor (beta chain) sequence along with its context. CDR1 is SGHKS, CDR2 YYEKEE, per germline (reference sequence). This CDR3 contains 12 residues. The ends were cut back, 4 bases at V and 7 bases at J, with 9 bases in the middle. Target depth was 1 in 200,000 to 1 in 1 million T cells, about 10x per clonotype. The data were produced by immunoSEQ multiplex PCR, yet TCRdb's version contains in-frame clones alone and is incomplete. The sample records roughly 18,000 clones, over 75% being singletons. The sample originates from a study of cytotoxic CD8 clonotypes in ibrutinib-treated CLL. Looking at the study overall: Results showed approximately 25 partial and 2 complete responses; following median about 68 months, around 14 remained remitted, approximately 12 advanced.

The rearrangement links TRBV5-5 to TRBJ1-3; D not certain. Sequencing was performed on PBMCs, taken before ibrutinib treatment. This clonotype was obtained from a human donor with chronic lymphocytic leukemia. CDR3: CASSLAGNTIYF. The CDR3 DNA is TGTGCCAGCAGCCTTGCCGGGAACACCATATATTTT.